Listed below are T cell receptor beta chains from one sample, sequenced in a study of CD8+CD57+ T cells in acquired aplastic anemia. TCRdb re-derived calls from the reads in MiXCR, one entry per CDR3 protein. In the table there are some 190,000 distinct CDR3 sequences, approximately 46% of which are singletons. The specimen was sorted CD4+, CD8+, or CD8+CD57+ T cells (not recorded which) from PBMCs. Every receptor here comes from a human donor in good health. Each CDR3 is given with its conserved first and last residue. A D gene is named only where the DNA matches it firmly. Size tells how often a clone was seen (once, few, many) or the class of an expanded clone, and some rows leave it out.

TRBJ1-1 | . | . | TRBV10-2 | TGCGCCAGCAGCCCAGCCCGGGGGACTGAAGCTTTCTTT | CASSPARGTEAFF
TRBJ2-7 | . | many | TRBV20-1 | TGCAGTGCTAGTCTCCGGGGAACGACCTACGAGCAGTACTTC | CSASLRGTTYEQYF
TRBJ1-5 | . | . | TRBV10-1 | TGCAGCGTTGTTGGGGGCGACAATCAGCCCCAGCATTTT | CSVVGGDNQPQHF
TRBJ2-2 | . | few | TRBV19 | TGTGCCAGTAGGGACCCCTATGGGACCGGGGAGCTGTTTTTT | CASRDPYGTGELFF
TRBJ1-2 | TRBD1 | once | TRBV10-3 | TGTGCCATCAGTGACGGGACAGGGGCCTATGGCTACACCTTC | CAISDGTGAYGYTF
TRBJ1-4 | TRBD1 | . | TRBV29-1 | TGCAGCGTTGCCAACAGGGGCAGGGAAAAACTGTTTTTT | CSVANRGREKLFF
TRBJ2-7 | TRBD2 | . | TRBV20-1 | TGCAGTGCTAGCCGGGCTAGCGGGAGCCACGAGCAGTACTTC | CSASRASGSHEQYF
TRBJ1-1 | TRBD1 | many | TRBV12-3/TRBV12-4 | TGTGCCAGCAGCTACGACAGGGCCGCACTCTTGAACACTGAAGCTTTCTTT | CASSYDRAALLNTEAFF
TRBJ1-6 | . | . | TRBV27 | TGTGCCAGCAGGGACGGGATAACAGGGACTTCCTATAATTCACCCCTCCACTTT | CASRDGITGTSYNSPLHF
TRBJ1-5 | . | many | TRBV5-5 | TGTGCCAGCAGCTTCGGACAGCGAAATCAGCCCCAGCATTTT | CASSFGQRNQPQHF
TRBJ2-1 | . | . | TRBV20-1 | TGCAGTGCTAGACCGGGGGACCGCAATGAGCAGTTCTTC | CSARPGDRNEQFF
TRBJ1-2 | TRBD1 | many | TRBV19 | TGTGCCAGTAGCACACCGGGACAGAACTATGGCTACACCTTC | CASSTPGQNYGYTF
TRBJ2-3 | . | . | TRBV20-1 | TGCAGTGCTCCGATATGGGGCACAGATACGCAGTATTTT | CSAPIWGTDTQYF
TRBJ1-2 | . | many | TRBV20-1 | TGCAGTGCTAGAAACGGACAGAAAAACTATGGCTACACCTTC | CSARNGQKNYGYTF
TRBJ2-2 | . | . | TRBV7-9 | TGTGCCAGCAGCTTGACAGGTCCCGGGGAGCTGTTTTTT | CASSLTGPGELFF
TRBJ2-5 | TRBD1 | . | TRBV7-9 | TGTGCCAGCAGCCGGAACAGGGGAGAACAAGAGACCCAGTACTTC | CASSRNRGEQETQYF
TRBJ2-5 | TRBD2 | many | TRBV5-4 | TGTGCCAGCAGCTTGGACGGGAGGGAGACCCAGTACTTC | CASSLDGRETQYF
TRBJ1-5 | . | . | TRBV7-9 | TGTGCCAGCAGCTTAGGGGGAGGACCCCAGCATTTT | CASSLGGGPQHF
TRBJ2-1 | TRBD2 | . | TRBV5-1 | TGCGCCAGCAGCACGGGCGGGAGCTCCTACAATGAGCAGTTCTTC | CASSTGGSSYNEQFF
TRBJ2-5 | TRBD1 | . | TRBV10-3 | TGTGCCATCACCCCGACAGGGAAAGGAGAGACCCAGTACTTC | CAITPTGKGETQYF
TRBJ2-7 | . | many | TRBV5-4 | TGTGCCAGCAGCCGAGGGGGGGAGAGCTCCTACGAGCAGTACTTC | CASSRGGESSYEQYF
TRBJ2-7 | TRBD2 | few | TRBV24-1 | TGTGCCAGCAGCGCCGGGACTAACGAGCAGTACTTC | CASSAGTNEQYF